This T cell receptor (beta chain) stems from a study of shared clonotypes between healthy human individuals. Overall study: Donors were a couple of women and three men aged 18 to 49. Study-wide findings and caveats: Compared with memory subsets, naive subsets generally had larger estimated richness. Naive CD4 clonotypes overlapped across a few donors at roughly 5.1%. Sampling involved blood alone; tissue repertoires likely differ.

The data were produced by immunoSEQ multiplex PCR, yet TCRdb's version contains in-frame clones alone and is incomplete. The table records approximately 250,000 clones, just over 65% of them present only once. With regard to this clone: What it recognizes is unknown.

The clonotype originates from a man aged 25-40 years in good health. Sequences were obtained from memory CD4+ T cells sorted from blood. Subset reported: CD45RA-negative fraction.

CDR3 region: CASSQDPAGGNEKLFF. For the CDR3, the DNA is TGCGCCAGCAGCCAAGATCCAGCGGGAGGGAATGAAAAACTGTTTTTT. V gene TRBV4-3 combines with J gene TRBJ1-4; unclear D gene. The V end lost 0 bases, the J end lost 5 bases, and 13 bases lay between the germline ends. The CDR3 length is 16 residues. Germline CDR1 LGHNA, CDR2 YSLEER.